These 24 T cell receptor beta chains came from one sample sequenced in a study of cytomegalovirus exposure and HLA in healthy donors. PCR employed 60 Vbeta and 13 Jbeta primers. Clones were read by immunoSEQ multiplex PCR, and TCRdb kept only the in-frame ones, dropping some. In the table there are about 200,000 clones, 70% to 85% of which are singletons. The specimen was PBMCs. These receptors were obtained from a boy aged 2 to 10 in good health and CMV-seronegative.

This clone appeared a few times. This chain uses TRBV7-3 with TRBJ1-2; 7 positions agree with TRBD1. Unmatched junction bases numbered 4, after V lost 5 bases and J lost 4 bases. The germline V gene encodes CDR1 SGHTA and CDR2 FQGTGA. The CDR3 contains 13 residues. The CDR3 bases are TGTGCCAGCAGCCCTCGACAGGGCTATGGCTACACCTTC. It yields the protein CASSPRQGYGYTF.

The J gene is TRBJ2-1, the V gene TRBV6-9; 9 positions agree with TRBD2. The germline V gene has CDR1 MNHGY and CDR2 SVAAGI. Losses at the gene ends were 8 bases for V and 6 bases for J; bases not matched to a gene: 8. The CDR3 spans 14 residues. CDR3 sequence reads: CASPERGERNEQFF. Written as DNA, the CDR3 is TGTGCCAGCCCTGAGCGGGGGGAGCGCAATGAGCAGTTCTTC.

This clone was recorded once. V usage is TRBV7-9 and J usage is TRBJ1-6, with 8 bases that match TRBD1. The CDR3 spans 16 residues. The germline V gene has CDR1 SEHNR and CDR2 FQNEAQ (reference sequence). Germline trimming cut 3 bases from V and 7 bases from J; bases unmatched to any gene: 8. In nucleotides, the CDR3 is TGTGCCAGCAGCTTTAACCCGGGACAGGAGAATTCACCCCTCCACTTT. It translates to CASSFNPGQENSPLHF. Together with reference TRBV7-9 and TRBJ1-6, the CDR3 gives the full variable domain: DTGVSQNPRHKITKRGQNVTFRCDPISEHNRLYWYRQTLGQGPEFLTYFQNEAQLEKSRLLSDRFSAERPKGSFSTLEIQRTEQGDSAMYLCASSFNPGQENSPLHFGNGTRLTVT.

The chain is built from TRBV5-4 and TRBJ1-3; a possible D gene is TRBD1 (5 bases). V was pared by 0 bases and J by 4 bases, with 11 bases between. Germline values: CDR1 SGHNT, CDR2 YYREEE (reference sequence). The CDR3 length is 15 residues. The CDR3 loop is CASSLGAGSGNTIYF. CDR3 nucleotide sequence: TGTGCCAGCAGCTTGGGAGCAGGGTCAGGAAACACCATATATTTT.

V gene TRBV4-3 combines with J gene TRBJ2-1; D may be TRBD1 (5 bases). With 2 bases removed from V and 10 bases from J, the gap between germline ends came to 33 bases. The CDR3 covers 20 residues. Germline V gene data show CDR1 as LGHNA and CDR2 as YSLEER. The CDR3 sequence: CASSQKGPTIRAGHVGEQFF. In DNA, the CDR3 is TGCGCCAGCAGCCAAAAGGGGCCCACCATACGGGCCGGGCATGTTGGGGAGCAGTTCTTC.

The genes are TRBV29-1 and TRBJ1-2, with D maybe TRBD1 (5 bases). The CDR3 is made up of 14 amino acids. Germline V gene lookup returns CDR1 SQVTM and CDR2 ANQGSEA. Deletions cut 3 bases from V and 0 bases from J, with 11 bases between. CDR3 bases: TGCAGCGTTGATTTCAGGGCGGCTAACTATGGCTACACCTTC. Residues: CSVDFRAANYGYTF.

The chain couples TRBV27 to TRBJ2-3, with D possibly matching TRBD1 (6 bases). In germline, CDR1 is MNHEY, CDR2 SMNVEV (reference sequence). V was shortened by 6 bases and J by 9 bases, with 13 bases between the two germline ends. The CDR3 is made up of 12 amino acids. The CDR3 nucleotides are TGTGCCAGCAGCCCTGACAGGTGGACGCAGTATTTT. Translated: CASSPDRWTQYF.

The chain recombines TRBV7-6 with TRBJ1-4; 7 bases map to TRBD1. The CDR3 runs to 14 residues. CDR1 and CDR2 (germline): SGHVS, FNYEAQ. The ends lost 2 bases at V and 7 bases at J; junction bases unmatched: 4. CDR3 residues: CASSLRGLGEKLFF. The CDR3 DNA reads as TGTGCCAGCAGCTTAAGGGGGCTGGGTGAAAAACTGTTTTTT.

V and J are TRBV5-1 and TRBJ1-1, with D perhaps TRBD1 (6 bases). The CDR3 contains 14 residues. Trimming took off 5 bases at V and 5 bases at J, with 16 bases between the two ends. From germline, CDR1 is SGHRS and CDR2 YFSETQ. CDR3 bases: TGCGCCAGCAGAATTCAAGGGGGGGGTACTGAAGCTTTCTTT. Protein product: CASRIQGGGTEAFF.

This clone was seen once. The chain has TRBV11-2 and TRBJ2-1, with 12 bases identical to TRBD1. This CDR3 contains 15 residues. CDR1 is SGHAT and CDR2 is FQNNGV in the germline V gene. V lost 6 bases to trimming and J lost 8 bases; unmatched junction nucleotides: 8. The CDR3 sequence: CASRYRDRGQDEQFF. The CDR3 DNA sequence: TGTGCCAGCAGATACCGGGACAGGGGGCAGGATGAGCAGTTCTTC.

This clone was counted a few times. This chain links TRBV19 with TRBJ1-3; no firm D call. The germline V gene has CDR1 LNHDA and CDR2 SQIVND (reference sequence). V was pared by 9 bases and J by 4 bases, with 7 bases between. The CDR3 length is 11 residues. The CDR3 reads CASRQGNTIYF. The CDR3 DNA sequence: TGTGCCAGCCGACAAGGAAACACCATATATTTT.

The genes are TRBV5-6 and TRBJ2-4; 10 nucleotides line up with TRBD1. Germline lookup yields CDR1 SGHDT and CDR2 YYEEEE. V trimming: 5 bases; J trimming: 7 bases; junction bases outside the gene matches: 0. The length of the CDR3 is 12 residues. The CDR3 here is CASRGQGNIQYF. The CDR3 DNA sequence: TGTGCCAGCAGGGGACAGGGGAACATTCAGTACTTC.

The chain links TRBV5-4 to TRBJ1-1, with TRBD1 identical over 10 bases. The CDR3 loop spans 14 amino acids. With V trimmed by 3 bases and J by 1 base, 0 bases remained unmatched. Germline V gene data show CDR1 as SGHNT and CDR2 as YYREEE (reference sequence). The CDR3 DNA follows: TGTGCCAGCAGCTGGGACAGGGGGAACACTGAAGCTTTCTTT. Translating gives CASSWDRGNTEAFF.

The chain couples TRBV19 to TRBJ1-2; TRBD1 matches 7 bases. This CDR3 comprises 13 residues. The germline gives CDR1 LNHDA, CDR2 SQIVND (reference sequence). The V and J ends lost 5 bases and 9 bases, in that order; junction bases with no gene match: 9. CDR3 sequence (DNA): TGTGCCAGTAGTCGGGACAGAGGTTGGCGCTACACCTTC. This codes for CASSRDRGWRYTF.

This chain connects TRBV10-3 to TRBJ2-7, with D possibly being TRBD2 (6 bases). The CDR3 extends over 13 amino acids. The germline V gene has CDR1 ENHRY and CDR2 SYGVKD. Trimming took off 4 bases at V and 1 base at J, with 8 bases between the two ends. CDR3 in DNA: TGTGCCATCAGTGCCGGAGGGTCCTACGAGCAGTACTTC. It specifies CAISAGGSYEQYF.

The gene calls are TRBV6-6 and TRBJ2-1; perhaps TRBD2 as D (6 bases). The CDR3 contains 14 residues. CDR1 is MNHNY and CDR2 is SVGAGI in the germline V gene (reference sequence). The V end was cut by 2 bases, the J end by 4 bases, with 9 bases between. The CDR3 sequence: CASSYDGGYNEQFF. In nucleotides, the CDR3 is TGTGCCAGCAGTTACGACGGGGGTTACAATGAGCAGTTCTTC.

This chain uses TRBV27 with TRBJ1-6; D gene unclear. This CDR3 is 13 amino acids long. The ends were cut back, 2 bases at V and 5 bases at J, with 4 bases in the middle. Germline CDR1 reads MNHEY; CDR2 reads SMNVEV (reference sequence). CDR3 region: CASSLQNNSPLHF. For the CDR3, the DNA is TGTGCCAGCAGTTTACAGAATAATTCACCCCTCCACTTT.

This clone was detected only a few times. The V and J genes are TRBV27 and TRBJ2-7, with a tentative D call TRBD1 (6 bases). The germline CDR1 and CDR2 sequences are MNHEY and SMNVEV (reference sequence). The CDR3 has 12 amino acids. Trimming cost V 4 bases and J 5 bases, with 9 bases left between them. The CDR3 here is CASSYKGDEQYF. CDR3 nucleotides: TGTGCCAGCAGTTATAAGGGGGACGAGCAGTACTTC.

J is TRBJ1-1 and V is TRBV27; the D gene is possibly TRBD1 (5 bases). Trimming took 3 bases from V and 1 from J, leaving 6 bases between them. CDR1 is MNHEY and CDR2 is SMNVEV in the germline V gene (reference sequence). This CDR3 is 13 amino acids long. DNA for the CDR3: TGTGCCAGCAGTTTCCAGGGGAACACTGAAGCTTTCTTT. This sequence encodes CASSFQGNTEAFF.

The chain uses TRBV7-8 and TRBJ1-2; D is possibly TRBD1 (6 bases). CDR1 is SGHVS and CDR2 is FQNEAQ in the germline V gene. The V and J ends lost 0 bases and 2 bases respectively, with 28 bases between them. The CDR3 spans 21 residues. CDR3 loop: CASSLARGGLNIFLLNYGYTF. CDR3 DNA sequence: TGTGCCAGCAGCTTAGCCCGCGGGGGGCTTAATATCTTTCTACTGAACTATGGCTACACCTTC.

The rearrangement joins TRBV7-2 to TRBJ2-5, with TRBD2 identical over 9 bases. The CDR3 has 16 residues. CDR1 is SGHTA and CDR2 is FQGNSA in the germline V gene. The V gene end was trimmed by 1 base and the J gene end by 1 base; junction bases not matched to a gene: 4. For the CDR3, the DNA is TGTGCCAGCAGCTTAGTGTTTAGCGGGGGCCAAGAGACCCAGTACTTC. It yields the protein CASSLVFSGGQETQYF.

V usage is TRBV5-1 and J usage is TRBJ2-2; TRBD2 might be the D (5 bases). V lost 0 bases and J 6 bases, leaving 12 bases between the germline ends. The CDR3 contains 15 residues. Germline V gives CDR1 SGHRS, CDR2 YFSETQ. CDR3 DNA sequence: TGCGCCAGCAGCTTGGCCGAAGCGGTCCCCGGGGAGCTGTTTTTT. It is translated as CASSLAEAVPGELFF. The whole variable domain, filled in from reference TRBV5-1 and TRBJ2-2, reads KAGVTQTPRYLIKTRGQQVTLSCSPISGHRSVSWYQQTPGQGLQFLFEYFSETQRNKGNFPGRFSGRQFSNSRSEMNVSTLELGDSALYLCASSLAEAVPGELFFGEGSRLTVL.

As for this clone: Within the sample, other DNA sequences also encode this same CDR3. The CDR3: CSARGSYEQYF. CDR3 in DNA: TGCAGTGCGCGGGGCAGCTACGAGCAGTACTTC. The V call is TRBV20-1, the J call TRBJ2-7; maybe TRBD2 (6 bases). This CDR3 has 11 amino acids. Germline V gene sequence: CDR1 DFQATT, CDR2 SNEGSKA (reference sequence). Trimming took off 6 bases at V and 3 bases at J, with 9 bases between the two ends.

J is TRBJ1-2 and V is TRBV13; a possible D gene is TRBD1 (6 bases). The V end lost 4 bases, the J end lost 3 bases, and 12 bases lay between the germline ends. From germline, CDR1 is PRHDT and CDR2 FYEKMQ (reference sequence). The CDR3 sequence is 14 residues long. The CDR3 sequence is CASSSTGFDYGYTF. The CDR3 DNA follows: TGTGCCAGCAGCTCTACAGGGTTCGACTATGGCTACACCTTC.